This entry features one T cell receptor beta chain sequence. Using immunoSEQ multiplex PCR, the repertoire was profiled, and TCRdb retains in-frame clones only, with some absent. The data hold about 50,000 clones, with just over 90% observed a single time. This sample stems from a study of control samples from healthy donors and cancer patients. Germline loops: CDR1 SNHLY, CDR2 FYNNEI. The CDR3 runs 11 residues. V was cut by 3 bases and J by 1 base, with 0 bases left in between. The receptor's source is a man aged 25 to 40 with colorectal cancer. The chain recombines TRBV2 with TRBJ1-1; D is unresolved. Material: PBMCs. CDR3: CASSENTEAFF. The DNA for the CDR3 is TGTGCCAGCAGTGAGAACACTGAAGCTTTCTTT.